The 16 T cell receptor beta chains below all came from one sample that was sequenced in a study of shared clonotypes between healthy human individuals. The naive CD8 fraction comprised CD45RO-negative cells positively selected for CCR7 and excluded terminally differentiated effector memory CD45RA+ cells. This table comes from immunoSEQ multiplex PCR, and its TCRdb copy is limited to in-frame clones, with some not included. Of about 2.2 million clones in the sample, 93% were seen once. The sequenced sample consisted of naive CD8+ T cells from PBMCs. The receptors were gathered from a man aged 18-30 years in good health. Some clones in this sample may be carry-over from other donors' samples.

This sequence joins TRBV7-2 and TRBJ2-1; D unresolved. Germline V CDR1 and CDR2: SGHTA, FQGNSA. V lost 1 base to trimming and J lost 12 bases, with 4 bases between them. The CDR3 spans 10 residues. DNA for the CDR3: TGTGCCAGCAGCTTAGGCGGGCAGTTCTTC. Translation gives CASSLGGQFF.

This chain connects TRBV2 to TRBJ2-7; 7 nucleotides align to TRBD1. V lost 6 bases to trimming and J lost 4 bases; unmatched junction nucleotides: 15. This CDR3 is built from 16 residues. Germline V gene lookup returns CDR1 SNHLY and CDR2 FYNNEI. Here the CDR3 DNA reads TGTGCCAGCAGCCAGACACCCCGGGACAGCCAATACGAGCAGTACTTC. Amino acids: CASSQTPRDSQYEQYF.

The chain's CDR3 is CASRYSESVYEQYF. DNA of the CDR3: TGTGCCAGCAGGTACAGTGAATCGGTCTACGAGCAGTACTTC. The chain recombines TRBV6-5 with TRBJ2-7, with D unclear. The CDR3 length is 14 residues. With 6 bases removed from V and 3 bases from J, the gap between germline ends came to 15 bases. Germline V gene data show CDR1 as MNHEY and CDR2 as SVGAGI.

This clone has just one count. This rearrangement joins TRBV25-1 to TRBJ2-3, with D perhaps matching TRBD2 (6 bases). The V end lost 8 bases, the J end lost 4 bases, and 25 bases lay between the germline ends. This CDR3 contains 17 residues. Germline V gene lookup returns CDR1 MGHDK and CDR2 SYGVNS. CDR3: CASRGAHFGSGPDTQYF. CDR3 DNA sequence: TGTGCCAGCCGTGGCGCACACTTCGGGAGTGGGCCAGATACGCAGTATTTT. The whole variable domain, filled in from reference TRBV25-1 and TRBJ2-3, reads EADIYQTPRYLVIGTGKKITLECSQTMGHDKMYWYQQDPGMELHLIHYSYGVNSTEKGDLSSESTVSRIRTEHFPLTLESARPSHTSQYLCASRGAHFGSGPDTQYFGPGTRLTVL.

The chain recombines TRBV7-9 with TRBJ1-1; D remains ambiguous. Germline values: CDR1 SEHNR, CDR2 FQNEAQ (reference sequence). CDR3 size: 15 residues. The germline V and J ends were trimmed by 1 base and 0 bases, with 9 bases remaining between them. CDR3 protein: CASSLERFMNTEAFF. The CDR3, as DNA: TGTGCCAGCAGCTTAGAACGGTTTATGAACACTGAAGCTTTCTTT.

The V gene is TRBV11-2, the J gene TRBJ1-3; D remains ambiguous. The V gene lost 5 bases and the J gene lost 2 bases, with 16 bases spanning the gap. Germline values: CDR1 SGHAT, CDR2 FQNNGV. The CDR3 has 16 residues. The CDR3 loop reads CASSEAGWGAGNTIYF. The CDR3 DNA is TGTGCCAGCAGCGAGGCAGGTTGGGGAGCTGGAAACACCATATATTTT.

The CDR3 region has the DNA TGTGCCAGCAGTGCCATCTACGAGCAGTACTTC. Its protein is CASSAIYEQYF. The V call is TRBV25-1, the J call TRBJ2-5, with D unclear. Matching the DNA end better, TRBJ2-7 makes the J call doubtful. The CDR3 spans 11 residues. CDR1 and CDR2 (germline): MGHDK, SYGVNS.

The CDR3 is CASSISGEAYEQYF. CDR3 DNA: TGTGCCAGTAGTATAAGCGGGGAGGCCTACGAGCAGTACTTC. This chain joins TRBV19 and TRBJ2-7; 7 nucleotides agree with TRBD2. CDR3 length: 14 amino acids. The ends lost 2 bases at V and 2 bases at J; junction bases unmatched: 3. CDR1 is LNHDA, CDR2 SQIVND, per germline (reference sequence). The entire variable domain, with the rest obtained from reference TRBV19 and TRBJ2-7, is as follows: DGGITQSPKYLFRKEGQNVTLSCEQNLNHDAMYWYRQDPGQGLRLIYYSQIVNDFQKGDIAEGYSVSREKKESFPLTVTSAQKNPTAFYLCASSISGEAYEQYFGPGTRLTVT.

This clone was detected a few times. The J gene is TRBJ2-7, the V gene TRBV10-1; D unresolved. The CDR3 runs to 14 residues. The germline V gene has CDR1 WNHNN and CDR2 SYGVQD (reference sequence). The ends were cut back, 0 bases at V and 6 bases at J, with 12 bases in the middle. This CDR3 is CASSESTRGAEQYF. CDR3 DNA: TGCGCCAGCAGTGAGTCGACCAGAGGAGCCGAGCAGTACTTC.

CDR3 sequence: CASSLDLVGELFF. CDR3 DNA sequence: TGTGCCAGCAGCTTAGATCTGGTCGGGGAGCTGTTTTTT. The J gene is TRBJ2-2, the V gene TRBV7-9; D gene ambiguous. The CDR3 extends over 13 amino acids. In germline, CDR1 is SEHNR, CDR2 FQNEAQ (reference sequence). V was pared by 1 base and J by 7 bases, with 7 bases between.

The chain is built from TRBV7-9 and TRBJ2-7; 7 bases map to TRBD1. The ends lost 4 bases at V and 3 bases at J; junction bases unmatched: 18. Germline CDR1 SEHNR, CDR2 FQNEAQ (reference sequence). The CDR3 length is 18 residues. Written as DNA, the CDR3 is TGTGCCAGCAGCTCCGCCGAATCATCAGGGGGAACACTCTACGAGCAGTACTTC. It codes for CASSSAESSGGTLYEQYF.

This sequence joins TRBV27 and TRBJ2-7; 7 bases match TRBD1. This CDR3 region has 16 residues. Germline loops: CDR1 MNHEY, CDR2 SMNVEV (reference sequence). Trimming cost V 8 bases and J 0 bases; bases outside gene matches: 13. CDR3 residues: CASGTIQGLPSYEQYF. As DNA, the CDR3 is TGTGCCAGCGGTACAATACAGGGGCTCCCCTCCTACGAGCAGTACTTC.

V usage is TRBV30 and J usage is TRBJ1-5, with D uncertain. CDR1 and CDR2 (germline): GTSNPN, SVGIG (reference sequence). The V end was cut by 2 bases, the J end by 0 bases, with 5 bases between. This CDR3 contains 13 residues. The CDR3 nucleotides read TGTGCCTGGAGTTCGGTTAGCAATCAGCCCCAGCATTTT. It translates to CAWSSVSNQPQHF. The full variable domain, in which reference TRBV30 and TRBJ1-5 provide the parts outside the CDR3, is SQTIHQWPATLVQPVGSPLSLECTVEGTSNPNLYWYRQAAGRGLQLLFYSVGIGQISSEVPQNLSASRPQDRQFILSSKKLLLSDSGFYLCAWSSVSNQPQHFGDGTRLSIL.

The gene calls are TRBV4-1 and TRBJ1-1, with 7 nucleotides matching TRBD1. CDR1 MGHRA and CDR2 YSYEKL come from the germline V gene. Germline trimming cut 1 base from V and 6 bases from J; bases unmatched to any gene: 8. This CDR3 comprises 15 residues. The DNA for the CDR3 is TGCGCCAGCAGCCAAGGAGTTCAGGGGGTCGCTGAAGCTTTCTTT. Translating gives CASSQGVQGVAEAFF.

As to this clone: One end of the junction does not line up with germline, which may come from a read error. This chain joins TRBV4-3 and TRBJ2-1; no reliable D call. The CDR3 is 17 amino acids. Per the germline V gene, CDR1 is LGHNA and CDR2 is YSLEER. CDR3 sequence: CASSQDQGSFPYNGQFF. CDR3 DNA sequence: TGCGCCAGCAGCCAAGATCAAGGGTCATTTCCCTACAATGGGCAGTTCTTC.

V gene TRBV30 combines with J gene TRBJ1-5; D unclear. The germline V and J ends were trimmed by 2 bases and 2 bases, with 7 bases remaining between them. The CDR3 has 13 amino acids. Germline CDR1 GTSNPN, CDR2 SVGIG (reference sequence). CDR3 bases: TGTGCCTGGAGTCTTTGGGGCAATCAGCCCCAGCATTTT. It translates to CAWSLWGNQPQHF.